Following are 26 T cell receptor beta chains from one sample sequenced in a study of CD8+ T cells in alopecia areata. Sequencing templates came from extracted RNA that was reverse transcribed into cDNA. Profiled with immunoSEQ multiplex PCR; TCRdb holds only in-frame clones, not every one. This sample has about 190,000 clones, with 45% to 75% found just once. Treatment described: oral pan-JAK inhibitor, 5-10 mg twice daily. The sample consisted of CD4+ T cells sorted from blood, taken at week 4, from a patient treated with tofacitinib. These receptor sequences come from a human donor with alopecia areata.

This chain links TRBV30 with TRBJ2-4, with D possibly TRBD2 on 6 matching bases. The germline gives CDR1 GTSNPN, CDR2 SVGIG (reference sequence). Trimming removed 5 bases at V and 7 bases at J, with 9 bases between. The CDR3 sequence is 11 residues long. The CDR3 DNA sequence: TGTGCCTGGGGGGGACTGAACATTCAGTACTTC. Protein: CAWGGLNIQYF.

V usage is TRBV20-1 and J usage is TRBJ2-7; 7 bases are a match to TRBD1. V shed 1 base and J 12 bases; nucleotides not matched to a gene: 6. The CDR3 consists of 11 residues. Germline loops: CDR1 DFQATT, CDR2 SNEGSKA (reference sequence). This chain's CDR3 is CSARGGGDRYF. In DNA form, the CDR3 reads TGCAGTGCTAGAGGAGGGGGCGATAGGTACTTC.

The J gene is TRBJ2-7, the V gene TRBV6-5, with a weak D call TRBD1 (5 bases). Trimming took 4 bases from V and 6 from J, leaving 19 bases between them. This CDR3 is built from 15 residues. The germline gives CDR1 MNHEY, CDR2 SVGAGI. CDR3 sequence (DNA): TGTGCCAGCAGTTCCCACTCAGGGATAGCCGGCGAGCAGTACTTC. It encodes CASSSHSGIAGEQYF.

The table lists this clone with a few counts. The chain is built from TRBV5-1 and TRBJ2-2; the D is unclear. Germline values: CDR1 SGHRS, CDR2 YFSETQ. The V gene lost 7 bases and the J gene lost 2 bases, with 15 bases spanning the gap. This CDR3 has 15 residues. CDR3 DNA sequence: TGCGCCAGCGGCCCTAATACTGATAACACCGGGGAGCTGTTTTTT. This gives the protein CASGPNTDNTGELFF. Full variable domain (missing parts from reference TRBV5-1 and TRBJ2-2): KAGVTQTPRYLIKTRGQQVTLSCSPISGHRSVSWYQQTPGQGLQFLFEYFSETQRNKGNFPGRFSGRQFSNSRSEMNVSTLELGDSALYLCASGPNTDNTGELFFGEGSRLTVL.

The CDR3 nucleotides are TGTGCCTGGTCCTCCACCTTGGGACAGGGATTTGGCTATGGCTACACCTTC. Translated: CAWSSTLGQGFGYGYTF. This sequence joins TRBV30 and TRBJ1-2, with 9 bases fitting TRBD1. The CDR3 has 17 residues. Looked up from germline, CDR1 is GTSNPN and CDR2 is SVGIG (reference sequence). V was pared by 5 bases and J by 4 bases, with 17 bases of the junction left unmatched.

A note on this clone: The sample contains more than one DNA sequence encoding this CDR3. The V call is TRBV29-1, the J call TRBJ1-1; no firm D call. Germline-derived CDR1 and CDR2 are SQVTM and ANQGSEA. Trimming shortened V by 2 bases and J by 4 bases, and 8 bases separated the two germline ends. This CDR3 region has 12 residues. Here the CDR3 DNA reads TGCAGCGTTGAACGGGGAGGCACTGAAGCTTTCTTT. The encoded protein is CSVERGGTEAFF.

The chain recombines TRBV28 with TRBJ1-5; a weak D match, TRBD1 (5 bases). The CDR3 has 12 residues. V lost 3 bases and J 7 bases, leaving 7 bases between the germline ends. In germline, CDR1 is MDHEN, CDR2 SYDVKM. The CDR3 loop is CASSLRDQPQHF. Here the CDR3 DNA reads TGTGCCAGCAGTTTGAGGGACCAGCCCCAGCATTTT. Full variable domain (missing parts from reference TRBV28 and TRBJ1-5): DVKVTQSSRYLVKRTGEKVFLECVQDMDHENMFWYRQDPGLGLRLIYFSYDVKMKEKGDIPEGYSVSREKKERFSLILESASTNQTSMYLCASSLRDQPQHFGDGTRLSIL.

The chain joins TRBV7-9 to TRBJ2-2; perhaps TRBD2 as D (5 bases). CDR3 length equals 15 residues. Germline V gene data show CDR1 as SEHNR and CDR2 as FQNEAQ (reference sequence). V gave up 5 bases and J gave up 3 bases, with 13 bases separating them. The CDR3 DNA reads TGTGCCAGCAGCCGGGGTCCGCCGGACACCGGGGAGCTGTTTTTT. The encoded protein is CASSRGPPDTGELFF.

This clone occurred a few times. The chain has TRBV7-9 and TRBJ1-4, with a weak D call TRBD1 (6 bases). Germline V gene sequence: CDR1 SEHNR, CDR2 FQNEAQ (reference sequence). The V end was cut by 6 bases, the J end by 7 bases, with 15 bases between. CDR3 length equals 14 residues. The CDR3 region is CASSFGQNSEKLFF. The CDR3 coding sequence is TGTGCCAGCAGTTTCGGACAGAATTCTGAAAAACTGTTTTTT.

In its sample, this clone was seen once. The CDR3 spells CSVGGGGTGELFF. The CDR3 bases are TGCAGCGTTGGGGGAGGGGGCACCGGGGAGCTGTTTTTT. The chain links TRBV29-1 to TRBJ2-2; perhaps TRBD2 as D (7 bases). Trimming shortened V by 4 bases and J by 4 bases, and 10 bases separated the two germline ends. CDR3 length: 13 residues. Germline CDR1 is SQVTM and CDR2 is ANQGSEA.

This clone was detected only a few times. The chain carries TRBV29-1 and TRBJ2-7; a possible D gene is TRBD2 (6 bases). Germline-derived CDR1 and CDR2 are SQVTM and ANQGSEA. Deletions cut 6 bases from V and 0 bases from J, with 9 bases between. The CDR3 sequence is 12 residues long. This chain's CDR3 is CSVGGFSYEQYF. In DNA, the CDR3 is TGCAGCGTCGGAGGGTTCTCCTACGAGCAGTACTTC.

The chain joins TRBV11-2 to TRBJ2-7; D might be TRBD1 (5 bases). CDR1 and CDR2 (germline): SGHAT, FQNNGV. The CDR3 spans 14 residues. With 1 base removed from V and 3 bases from J, the gap between germline ends came to 10 bases. CDR3: CASSLGQGYYEQYF. The CDR3 DNA reads as TGTGCCAGCAGCTTAGGGCAGGGTTACTACGAGCAGTACTTC.

Only a few counts were recorded for this clone. The chain has TRBV30 and TRBJ2-5; D possibly corresponds to TRBD1 (6 bases). This CDR3 comprises 12 residues. Deletions cut 8 bases from V and 2 bases from J, with 12 bases between. Germline loops: CDR1 GTSNPN, CDR2 SVGIG (reference sequence). The CDR3 spells CARPQGQETQYF. CDR3 DNA: TGTGCCCGACCACAGGGACAAGAGACCCAGTACTTC.

This clone was seen a few times. The chain recombines TRBV29-1 with TRBJ2-3, with 7 bases that match TRBD1. Per the germline V gene, CDR1 is SQVTM and CDR2 is ANQGSEA. The CDR3 runs to 12 residues. The CDR3 nucleotides are TGCAGTGAAGGGGGCGCATCGGATACGCAGTATTTT. This translates into CSEGGASDTQYF.

J is TRBJ2-7 and V is TRBV18; no definite D call. The germline gives CDR1 KGHSH, CDR2 LQKENI. This CDR3 is built from 12 residues. Trimming shortened V by 3 bases and J by 6 bases, and 9 bases separated the two germline ends. As DNA, the CDR3 is TGTGCCAGCTCACCCGAGCCGGGCGAGCAGTACTTC. This encodes CASSPEPGEQYF.

The CDR3 is CAWSEQAWLGAFF. As DNA, the CDR3 is TGTGCCTGGAGTGAGCAGGCTTGGCTTGGGGCTTTCTTT. The chain couples TRBV30 to TRBJ1-1; D remains ambiguous. This CDR3 comprises 13 residues. The germline gives CDR1 GTSNPN, CDR2 SVGIG (reference sequence). Trimming removed 1 base at V and 11 bases at J, with 17 bases between. The whole variable domain, remainder taken from reference TRBV30 and TRBJ1-1, is SQTIHQWPATLVQPVGSPLSLECTVEGTSNPNLYWYRQAAGRGLQLLFYSVGIGQISSEVPQNLSASRPQDRQFILSSKKLLLSDSGFYLCAWSEQAWLGAFFGQGTRLTVV.

The gene calls are TRBV12-2 and TRBJ2-5; TRBD1 is taken as the D call from the table, unchecked against the DNA. TRBV12-2 corresponds to a pseudogene. There are 12 residues in the CDR3. The CDR3 is CASRLGTESQYF. The CDR3 DNA reads TGTGCAAGTCGCTTAGGGACAGAGTCCCAGTACTTC.

The genes are TRBV5-1 and TRBJ2-6; D call uncertain. CDR3 size: 14 residues. Germline lookup yields CDR1 SGHRS and CDR2 YFSETQ. Between the trimmed V and J ends, which lost 2 bases and 4 bases, there was a span of 7 bases. In DNA form, the CDR3 reads TGCGCCAGCAGCTTAATGGCAGGGGCCAACGTCCTGACTTTC. Its translation is CASSLMAGANVLTF.

The chain has TRBV30 and TRBJ2-1; 9 bases are shared with TRBD2. The CDR3 runs to 17 residues. From germline, CDR1 is GTSNPN and CDR2 SVGIG (reference sequence). V was pared by 0 bases and J by 9 bases, with 15 bases of the junction left unmatched. CDR3 sequence reads: CAWSVDGLAGPAAEQFF. The DNA for the CDR3 is TGTGCCTGGAGTGTCGACGGGCTAGCGGGACCCGCAGCTGAGCAGTTCTTC.

The chain uses TRBV11-2 and TRBJ2-5; 7 bases line up with TRBD1. CDR3 size: 15 residues. In germline, CDR1 is SGHAT, CDR2 FQNNGV. The V gene end was trimmed by 3 bases and the J gene end by 1 base; junction bases not matched to a gene: 5. DNA of the CDR3: TGTGCCAGCAGCTTTTCCTGGGACAGCCAAGAGACCCAGTACTTC. Translation gives CASSFSWDSQETQYF.

J is TRBJ1-3 and V is TRBV30, with unresolved D. The V end was cut by 1 base, the J end by 0 bases, with 7 bases between. Germline-derived CDR1 and CDR2 are GTSNPN and SVGIG (reference sequence). This CDR3 is 14 amino acids long. CDR3: CAWSESVSGNTIYF. CDR3 DNA: TGTGCCTGGAGTGAAAGTGTCTCTGGAAACACCATATATTTT.

The chain couples TRBV11-1 to TRBJ1-2; unclear D gene. The V gene's germline CDR1 is SGHAT and CDR2 FQDESV (reference sequence). V gave up 5 bases and J gave up 4 bases, with 11 bases separating them. The CDR3 has 13 amino acids. Here the CDR3 reads CASSPGGVYGYTF. Here the CDR3 DNA reads TGTGCCAGCAGCCCCGGAGGCGTCTATGGCTACACCTTC. The complete variable domain, with remaining parts taken from reference TRBV11-1 and TRBJ1-2, reads EAEVAQSPRYKITEKSQAVAFWCDPISGHATLYWYRQILGQGPELLVQFQDESVVDDSQLPKDRFSAERLKGVDSTLKIQPAELGDSAMYLCASSPGGVYGYTFGSGTRLTVV.

The rearrangement uses TRBV4-1 and TRBJ1-2; tentative D call: TRBD1 (6 bases). Trimming took off 1 base at V and 4 bases at J, with 16 bases between the two ends. Looked up from germline, CDR1 is MGHRA and CDR2 is YSYEKL. The CDR3 has 16 amino acids. CDR3 sequence reads: CASSQGGGQQAYGYTF. As DNA, the CDR3 is TGCGCCAGCAGCCAAGGAGGTGGACAGCAGGCCTATGGCTACACCTTC.

The chain combines TRBV2 with TRBJ2-7; 9 nucleotides match TRBD1. From germline, CDR1 is SNHLY and CDR2 FYNNEI. This CDR3 region has 15 residues. Trimming at V came to 7 bases and at J to 4 bases, leaving 11 bases not matched to a gene. The CDR3 is CASTVGQGGSYEQYF. CDR3 sequence (DNA): TGTGCCAGCACAGTGGGACAGGGAGGTTCGTACGAGCAGTACTTC.

The rearrangement links TRBV6-6 to TRBJ2-5, with 9 bases fitting TRBD1. The germline V gene encodes CDR1 MNHNY and CDR2 SVGAGI (reference sequence). After removal of 6 bases from V and 3 bases from J, the junction contained 11 bases not matched to a gene. CDR3 length equals 16 residues. CDR3 DNA: TGTGCCAGCAGGAACACAGGGGGCGGTTCGGAAGAGACCCAGTACTTC. Translation: CASRNTGGGSEETQYF.

This chain links TRBV7-2 with TRBJ2-1; TRBD2 is a possible D gene (5 bases). The CDR3 spans 12 residues. Looked up from germline, CDR1 is SGHTA and CDR2 is FQGNSA. V lost 5 bases and J lost 5, with 7 bases in between. The CDR3 DNA follows: TGTGCCAGCAGCCAGACTAACAATGAGCAGTTCTTC. This translates into CASSQTNNEQFF.